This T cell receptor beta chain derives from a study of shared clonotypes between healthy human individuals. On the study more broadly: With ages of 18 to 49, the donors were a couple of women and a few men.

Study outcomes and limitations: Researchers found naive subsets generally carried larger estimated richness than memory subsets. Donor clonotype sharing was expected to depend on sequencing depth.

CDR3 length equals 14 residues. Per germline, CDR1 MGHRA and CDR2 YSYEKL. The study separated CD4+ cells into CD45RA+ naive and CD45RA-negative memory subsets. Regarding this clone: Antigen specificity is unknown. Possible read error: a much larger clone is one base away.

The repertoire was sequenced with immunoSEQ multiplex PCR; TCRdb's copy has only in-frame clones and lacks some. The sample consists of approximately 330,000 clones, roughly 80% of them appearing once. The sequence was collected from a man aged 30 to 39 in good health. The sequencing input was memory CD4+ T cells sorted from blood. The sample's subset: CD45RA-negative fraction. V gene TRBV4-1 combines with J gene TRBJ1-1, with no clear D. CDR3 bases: TGCGCCAACAGCCAAACCGACATAGACACTGAAGCTTTCTTT. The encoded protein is CANSQTDIDTEAFF.